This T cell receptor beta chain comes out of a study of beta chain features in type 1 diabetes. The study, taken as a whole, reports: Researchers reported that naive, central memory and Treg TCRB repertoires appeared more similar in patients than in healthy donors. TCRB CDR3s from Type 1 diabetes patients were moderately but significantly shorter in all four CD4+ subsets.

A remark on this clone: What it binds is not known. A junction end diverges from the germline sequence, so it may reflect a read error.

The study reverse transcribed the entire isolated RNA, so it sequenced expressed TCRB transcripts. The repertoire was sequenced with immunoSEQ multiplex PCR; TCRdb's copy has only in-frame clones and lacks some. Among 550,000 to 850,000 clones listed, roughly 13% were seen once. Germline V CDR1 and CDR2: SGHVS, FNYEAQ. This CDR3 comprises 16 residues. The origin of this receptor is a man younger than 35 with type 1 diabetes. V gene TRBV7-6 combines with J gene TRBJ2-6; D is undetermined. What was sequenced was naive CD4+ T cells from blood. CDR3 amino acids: CASSHRSTSAANVLTF. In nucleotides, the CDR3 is TGTGCCAGCAGCCACCGCAGTACATCTGCGGCCAACGTCCTGACTTTC.